The 16 T cell receptor beta chains presented below share a single source sample, sequenced in a study of T cell repertoires in cytomegalovirus infection. One entry per CDR3 protein, called by TCRdb with MiXCR from the reads. The sample shows about 530,000 distinct CDR3 sequences, approximately 25% of them seen only once. Material: PBMCs. The receptors derive from a human donor in good health (CMV status not recorded). Some clones in this sample may be carry-over from other donors' samples.

This chain links TRBV4-1 with TRBJ2-7; D unclear. V lost 0 bases, J lost 6 bases, and 6 bases lay in between. Germline CDR1 reads MGHRA; CDR2 reads YSYEKL. This CDR3 comprises 12 residues. This chain's CDR3 is CASSQDGVEQYF. CDR3 sequence (DNA): TGCGCCAGCAGCCAAGACGGCGTCGAGCAGTACTTC.

In this sample, this clonotype turned up a few times. The V call is TRBV12-3 or TRBV12-4, the J call TRBJ1-1; possible D gene TRBD1, 6 bases. Trimming cost V 3 bases and J 1 base, with 21 bases left between them. The CDR3 has 18 residues. The CDR3 DNA is TGTGCCAGCAGTTTCCGCACAGGGTCCGGAGCTGCGAACACTGAAGCTTTCTTT. It specifies CASSFRTGSGAANTEAFF.

The V call is TRBV11-2, the J call TRBJ1-1, with D perhaps TRBD1 (6 bases). The CDR3 has 12 residues. The germline V and J ends were trimmed by 3 bases and 8 bases, with 10 bases remaining between them. From germline, CDR1 is SGHAT and CDR2 FQNNGV. The CDR3 region has the DNA TGTGCCAGCAGCTTCCAGACAGGAGAAGCTTTCTTT. Its protein product is CASSFQTGEAFF.

This clonotype came up a few times. The CDR3 nucleotides are TGTGCCACCCGGCGGAGCTCCTACAATGAGCAGTTCTTC. Encoded protein: CATRRSSYNEQFF. V usage is TRBV6-1 and J usage is TRBJ2-1; no clear D. Germline CDR1 reads MNHNS; CDR2 reads SASEGT. The CDR3 is made up of 13 amino acids. V was cut by 10 bases and J by 0 bases, with 10 bases left in between.

The V call is TRBV12-3 or TRBV12-4, the J call TRBJ2-3, with 10 bases matching TRBD2. J gave up 2 bases and V 5 bases, and 7 bases lay outside the gene matches. The CDR3 extends over 16 amino acids. CDR3 sequence: CASSNSGRTATDTQYF. CDR3 bases: TGTGCCAGCAGTAATAGCGGGAGGACCGCCACAGATACGCAGTATTTT.

This chain joins TRBV6-1 and TRBJ2-5; no clear D. The germline V gene has CDR1 MNHNS and CDR2 SASEGT. Trimming took off 5 bases at V and 4 bases at J, with 11 bases between the two ends. This CDR3 comprises 13 residues. CDR3 sequence reads: CASSSSLLETQYF. The CDR3 DNA follows: TGTGCCAGCAGTTCCTCTCTCTTAGAGACCCAGTACTTC.

The rearrangement links TRBV20-1 to TRBJ2-5, with 8 bases identical to TRBD1. The CDR3 loop spans 14 amino acids. In germline, CDR1 is DFQATT, CDR2 SNEGSKA (reference sequence). J was trimmed by 5 bases and V by 6 bases; bases with no gene match: 11. The chain's CDR3 is CSAQSGAGGETQYF. As DNA, the CDR3 is TGCAGTGCCCAATCAGGGGCAGGGGGCGAGACCCAGTACTTC.

The V call is TRBV18, the J call TRBJ1-1; D is perhaps TRBD1 (5 bases). Germline values: CDR1 KGHSH, CDR2 LQKENI. V lost 5 bases and J lost 8, with 12 bases in between. The CDR3 runs to 12 residues. The CDR3 region has the DNA TGTGCCAGCTCATCGGGACCCCTCGAAGCTTTCTTT. Amino acids: CASSSGPLEAFF.

The table lists this clonotype with a few counts. The chain combines TRBV6-2 or TRBV6-3 with TRBJ2-7; 8 bases are shared with TRBD1. CDR3 length: 11 amino acids. The germline V gene encodes CDR1 MNHEY and CDR2 SVGEGT. Trimming removed 10 bases from V and 3 bases from J; junction bases left unmatched: 2. CDR3 nucleotide sequence: TGTGCCATAGGACAGGGCTACGAGCAGTACGTC. Translation gives CAIGQGYEQYV.

This clonotype was picked up many times. The chain is built from TRBV7-2 and TRBJ1-6; no definite D call. The CDR3 runs to 14 residues. Germline V CDR1 and CDR2: SGHTA, FQGNSA. V lost 4 bases to trimming and J lost 9 bases, with 13 bases between them. The CDR3 nucleotides read TGTGCCAGCAGCTCCGACGGGCTTCTTTCACCCCTCCACTTT. Residues: CASSSDGLLSPLHF. The variable domain in full, with the rest retrieved from reference TRBV7-2 and TRBJ1-6, is GAGVSQSPSNKVTEKGKDVELRCDPISGHTALYWYRQSLGQGLEFLIYFQGNSAPDKSGLPSDRFSAERTGGSVSTLTIQRTQQEDSAVYLCASSSDGLLSPLHFGNGTRLTVT.

The chain employs TRBV7-9 and TRBJ2-3, with 10 bases lining up with TRBD2. The length of the CDR3 is 17 residues. V was pared by 4 bases and J by 4 bases, with 11 bases of the junction left unmatched. From germline, CDR1 is SEHNR and CDR2 FQNEAQ (reference sequence). The CDR3 nucleotides read TGTGCCAGCAGCTCCCGATCTAGCGGGAGTGTCCCAGATACGCAGTATTTT. Its translation: CASSSRSSGSVPDTQYF.

This clonotype was observed at least ten times. The gene calls are TRBV28 and TRBJ2-3; no definite D call. Trimming stripped 2 bases from V and 6 bases from J, with 6 bases between. The CDR3 extends over 12 amino acids. Germline V gene sequence: CDR1 MDHEN, CDR2 SYDVKM. Written as DNA, the CDR3 is TGTGCCAGCAGTTTAAACGGGGATACGCAGTATTTT. Protein product: CASSLNGDTQYF. The full variable domain, with the rest looked up from reference TRBV28 and TRBJ2-3, is DVKVTQSSRYLVKRTGEKVFLECVQDMDHENMFWYRQDPGLGLRLIYFSYDVKMKEKGDIPEGYSVSREKKERFSLILESASTNQTSMYLCASSLNGDTQYFGPGTRLTVL.

The chain links TRBV7-3 to TRBJ2-2, with 7 bases lining up with TRBD1. The CDR3 length is 16 residues. V trimming: 4 bases; J trimming: 3 bases; junction bases outside the gene matches: 8. CDR1 is SGHTA and CDR2 is FQGTGA in the germline V gene. CDR3 in DNA: TGTGCCAGCAGCTCCTTCCCGGGACAGCACACCGGGGAGCTGTTTTTT. Translated, it gives CASSSFPGQHTGELFF.

This clonotype has only a few counts. The chain combines TRBV7-2 with TRBJ2-1; perhaps TRBD2 as D (6 bases). Trimming took 5 bases from V and 6 from J, leaving 14 bases between them. The CDR3 length is 14 residues. Germline assignment: CDR1 SGHTA and CDR2 FQGNSA. The DNA of the CDR3 is TGTGCCAGCAGCCCTGGGGTTAGCGGCAATGAGCAGTTCTTC. It is translated as CASSPGVSGNEQFF.

This clonotype was observed a few times. The V gene is TRBV5-1, the J gene TRBJ2-2; tentative D call: TRBD2 (5 bases). Germline V gene sequence: CDR1 SGHRS, CDR2 YFSETQ. V lost 0 bases and J lost 4, with 13 bases in between. CDR3 size: 16 residues. The CDR3 region has the DNA TGCGCCAGCAGCTTGGCTGGCCGAGGGTTCACCGGGGAGCTGTTTTTT. The encoded protein is CASSLAGRGFTGELFF.

This clonotype has more than one count but fewer than ten. The chain is built from TRBV12-3 or TRBV12-4 and TRBJ2-4, with unresolved D. The CDR3 length is 15 residues. Trimming pared 4 bases from V and 0 bases from J, leaving 10 bases between. The CDR3: CASSSPRRAKNIQYF. The CDR3 nucleotides are TGTGCCAGCAGTTCTCCGCGTAGAGCCAAAAACATTCAGTACTTC.